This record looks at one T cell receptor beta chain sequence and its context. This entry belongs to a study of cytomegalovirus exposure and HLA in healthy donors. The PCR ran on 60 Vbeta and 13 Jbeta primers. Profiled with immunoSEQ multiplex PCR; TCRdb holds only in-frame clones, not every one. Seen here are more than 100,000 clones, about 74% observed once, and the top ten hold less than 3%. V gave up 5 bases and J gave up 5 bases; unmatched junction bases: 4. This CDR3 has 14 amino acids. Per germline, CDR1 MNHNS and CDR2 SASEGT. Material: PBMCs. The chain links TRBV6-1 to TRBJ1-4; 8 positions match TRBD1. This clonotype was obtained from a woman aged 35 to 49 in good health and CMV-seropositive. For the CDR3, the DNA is TGTGCCAGCAGTTTAACAGGGGGGAATGAAAAACTGTTTTTT. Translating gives CASSLTGGNEKLFF.